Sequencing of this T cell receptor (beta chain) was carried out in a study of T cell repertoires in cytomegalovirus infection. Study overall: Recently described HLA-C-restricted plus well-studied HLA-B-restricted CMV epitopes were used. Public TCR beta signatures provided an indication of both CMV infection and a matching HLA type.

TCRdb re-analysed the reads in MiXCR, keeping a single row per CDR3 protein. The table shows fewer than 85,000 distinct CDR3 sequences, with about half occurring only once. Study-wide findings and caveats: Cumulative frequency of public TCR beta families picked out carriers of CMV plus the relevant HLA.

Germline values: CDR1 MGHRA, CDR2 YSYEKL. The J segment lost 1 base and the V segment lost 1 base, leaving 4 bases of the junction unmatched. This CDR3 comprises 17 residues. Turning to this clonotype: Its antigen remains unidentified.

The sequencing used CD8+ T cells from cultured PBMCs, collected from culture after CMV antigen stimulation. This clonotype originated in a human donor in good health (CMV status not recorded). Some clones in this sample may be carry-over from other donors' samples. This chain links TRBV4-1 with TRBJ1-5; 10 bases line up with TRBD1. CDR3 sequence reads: CASSQAGTGVSNQPQHF. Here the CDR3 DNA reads TGCGCCAGCAGCCAAGCCGGGACAGGGGTGAGCAATCAGCCCCAGCATTTT.